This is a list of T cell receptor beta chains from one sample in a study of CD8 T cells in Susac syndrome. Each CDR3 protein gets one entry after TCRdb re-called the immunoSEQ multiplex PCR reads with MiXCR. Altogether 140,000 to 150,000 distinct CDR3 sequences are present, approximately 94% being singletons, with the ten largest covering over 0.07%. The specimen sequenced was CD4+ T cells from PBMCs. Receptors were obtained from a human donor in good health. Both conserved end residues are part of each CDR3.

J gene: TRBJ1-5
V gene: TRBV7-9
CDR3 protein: CASSPPGAVKPQHF

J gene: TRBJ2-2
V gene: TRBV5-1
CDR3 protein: CASSLGTTRNTGELFF

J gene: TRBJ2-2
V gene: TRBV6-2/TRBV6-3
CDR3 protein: CASTPPGLAGHTGELFF

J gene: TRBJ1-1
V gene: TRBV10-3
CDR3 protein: CAISLGQGANTEAFF

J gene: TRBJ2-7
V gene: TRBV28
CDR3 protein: CASKVSDEQYF

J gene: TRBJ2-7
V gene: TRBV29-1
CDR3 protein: CSVRGTGGPYEQYF

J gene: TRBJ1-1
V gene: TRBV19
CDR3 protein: CASSPHGLPNTEAFF

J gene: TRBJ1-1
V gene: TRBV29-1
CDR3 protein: CSGARGVNTEAFF

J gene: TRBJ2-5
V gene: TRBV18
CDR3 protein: CASSPISGGWQETQYF

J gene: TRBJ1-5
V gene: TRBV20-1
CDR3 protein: CSAPRQLLENQPQHF

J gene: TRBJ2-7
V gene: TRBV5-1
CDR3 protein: CASSLLGLSSGPYEQYF

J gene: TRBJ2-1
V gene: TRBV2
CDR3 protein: CASSDSTAGGEQFF

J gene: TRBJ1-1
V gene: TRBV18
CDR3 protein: CASSRLYDRNTEAFF

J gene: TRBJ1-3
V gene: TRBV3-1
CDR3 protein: CASSQEPGPVNTIYF

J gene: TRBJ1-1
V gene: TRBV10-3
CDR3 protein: CAISGGNTEAFF

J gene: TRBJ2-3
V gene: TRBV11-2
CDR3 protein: CASSVLGMGGRGDTQYF

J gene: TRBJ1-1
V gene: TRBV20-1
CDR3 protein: CSARVPGTARTEAFF

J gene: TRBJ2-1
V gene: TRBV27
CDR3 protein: CASSPLAGAYNEQFF

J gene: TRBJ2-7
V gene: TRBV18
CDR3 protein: CASSPLRGEQYF

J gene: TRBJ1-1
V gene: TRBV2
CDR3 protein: CASSGTAGSTEAFF

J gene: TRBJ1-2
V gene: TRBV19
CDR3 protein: CASSIGQGIGVYGYTF

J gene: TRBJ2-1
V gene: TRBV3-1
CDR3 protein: CASKPGTSPYNEQFF

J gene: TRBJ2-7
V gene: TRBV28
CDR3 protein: CASSMLLAGRDEQYF

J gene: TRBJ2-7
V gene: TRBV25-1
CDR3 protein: CASSRLDEQYF

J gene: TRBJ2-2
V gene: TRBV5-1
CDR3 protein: CASSIEGELFF

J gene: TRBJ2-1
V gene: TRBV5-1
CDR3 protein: CASSLDGTRIHNEQFF

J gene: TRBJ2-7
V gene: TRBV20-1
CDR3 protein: CSASLASSDYEQYF

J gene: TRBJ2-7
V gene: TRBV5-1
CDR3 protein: CASSKATVSSYEQYF

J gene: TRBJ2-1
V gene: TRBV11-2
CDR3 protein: CASSSGLAGGYTNEQFF

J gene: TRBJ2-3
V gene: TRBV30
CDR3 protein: CAWTLPTSGRADTQYF

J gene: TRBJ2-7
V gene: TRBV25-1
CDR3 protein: CASSGGGGAGDEQYF

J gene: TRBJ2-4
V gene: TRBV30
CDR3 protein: CAWSTGTIAKNIQYF

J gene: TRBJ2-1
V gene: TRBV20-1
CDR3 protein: CSATLAGGINNEQFF

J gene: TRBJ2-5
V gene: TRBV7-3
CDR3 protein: CASSLTRDSETQYF

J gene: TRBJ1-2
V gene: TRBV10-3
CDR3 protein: CAISEDRNYGYTF

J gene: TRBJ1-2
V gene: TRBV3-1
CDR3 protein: CASSQLGEEYGYTF

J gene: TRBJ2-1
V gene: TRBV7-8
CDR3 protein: CASSVAGYNEQFF

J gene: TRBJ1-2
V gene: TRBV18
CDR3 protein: CASSPKTNYGYTF

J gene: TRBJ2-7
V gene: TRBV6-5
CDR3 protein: CASRRAGVGEQYF

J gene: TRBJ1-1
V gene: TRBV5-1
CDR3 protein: CASSLGGPRTEAFF

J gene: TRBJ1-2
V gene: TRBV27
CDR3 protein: CASCPNWVLDYGYTF

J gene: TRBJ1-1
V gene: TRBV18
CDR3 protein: CASSPPGQKAFF

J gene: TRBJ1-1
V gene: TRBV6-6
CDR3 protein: CASSPGLRNTEAFF

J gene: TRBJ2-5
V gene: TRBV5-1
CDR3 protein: CASSLEVGGPNQETQYF

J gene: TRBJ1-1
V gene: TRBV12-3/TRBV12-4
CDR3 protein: CASSLRPGNTEAFF

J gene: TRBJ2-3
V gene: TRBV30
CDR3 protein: CAWRLVGDTQYF

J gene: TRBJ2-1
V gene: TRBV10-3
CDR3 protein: CAISESRLREQFF

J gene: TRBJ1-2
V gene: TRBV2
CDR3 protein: CASSPNRPPRVYYGYTF

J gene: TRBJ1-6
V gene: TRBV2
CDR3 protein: CASREDRAFRALHF

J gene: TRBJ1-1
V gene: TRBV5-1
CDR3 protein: CASSSPGILNTEAFF